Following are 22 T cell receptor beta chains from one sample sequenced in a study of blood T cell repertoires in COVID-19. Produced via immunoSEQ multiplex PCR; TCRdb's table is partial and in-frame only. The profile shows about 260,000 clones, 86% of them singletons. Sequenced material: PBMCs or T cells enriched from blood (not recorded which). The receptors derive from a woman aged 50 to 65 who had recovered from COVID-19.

The chain's CDR3 is CASSTRRSGYTF. As DNA, the CDR3 is TGTGCCAGCAGCACTCGCCGCTCGGGCTACACCTTC. This sequence joins TRBV3-1 (or the pseudogene TRBV3-2) and TRBJ1-2, with unresolved D. V dropped 5 bases and J dropped 8 bases, with 12 bases sitting between them. This CDR3 region has 12 residues. Germline CDR1 LGHDT, CDR2 YNNKEL (reference sequence).

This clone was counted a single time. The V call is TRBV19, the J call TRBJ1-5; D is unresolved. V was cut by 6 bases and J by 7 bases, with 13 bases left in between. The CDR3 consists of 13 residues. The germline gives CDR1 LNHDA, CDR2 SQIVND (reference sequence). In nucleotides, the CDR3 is TGTGCCAGTAGGATTGGGCACGACCAGCCCCAGCATTTT. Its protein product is CASRIGHDQPQHF.

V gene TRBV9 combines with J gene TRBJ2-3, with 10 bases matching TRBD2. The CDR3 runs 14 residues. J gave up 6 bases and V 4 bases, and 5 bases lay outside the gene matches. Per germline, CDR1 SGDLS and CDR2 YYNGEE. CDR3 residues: CASSPRSGRDTQYF. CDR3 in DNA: TGTGCCAGCAGCCCCCGTAGCGGGAGGGATACGCAGTATTTT.

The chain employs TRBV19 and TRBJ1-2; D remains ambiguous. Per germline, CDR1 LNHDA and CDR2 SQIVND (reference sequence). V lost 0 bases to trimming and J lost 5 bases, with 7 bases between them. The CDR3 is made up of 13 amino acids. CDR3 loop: CASSIDRTYGYTF. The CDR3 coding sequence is TGTGCCAGTAGTATAGACAGGACTTATGGCTACACCTTC.

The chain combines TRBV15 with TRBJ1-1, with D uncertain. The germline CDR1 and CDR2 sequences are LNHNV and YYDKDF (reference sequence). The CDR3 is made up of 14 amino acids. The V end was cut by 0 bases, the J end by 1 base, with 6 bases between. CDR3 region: CATSRDWPNTEAFF. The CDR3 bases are TGTGCCACCAGCAGAGATTGGCCGAACACTGAAGCTTTCTTT.

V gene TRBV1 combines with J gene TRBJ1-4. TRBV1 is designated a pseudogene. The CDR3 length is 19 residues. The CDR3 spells CTSSLHGGAVRATNEKLFF. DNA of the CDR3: TGCACCAGCAGCCTTCATGGGGGGGCCGTAAGAGCAACTAATGAAAAACTGTTTTTT.

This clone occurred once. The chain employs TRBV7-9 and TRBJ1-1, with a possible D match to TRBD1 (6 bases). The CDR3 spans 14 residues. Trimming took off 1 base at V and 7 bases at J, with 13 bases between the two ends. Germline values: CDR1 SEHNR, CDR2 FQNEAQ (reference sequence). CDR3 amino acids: CASSLVGRGGEAFF. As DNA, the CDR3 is TGTGCCAGCAGCTTAGTCGGCAGGGGCGGTGAAGCTTTCTTT. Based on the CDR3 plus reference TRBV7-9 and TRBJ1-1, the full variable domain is DTGVSQNPRHKITKRGQNVTFRCDPISEHNRLYWYRQTLGQGPEFLTYFQNEAQLEKSRLLSDRFSAERPKGSFSTLEIQRTEQGDSAMYLCASSLVGRGGEAFFGQGTRLTVV.

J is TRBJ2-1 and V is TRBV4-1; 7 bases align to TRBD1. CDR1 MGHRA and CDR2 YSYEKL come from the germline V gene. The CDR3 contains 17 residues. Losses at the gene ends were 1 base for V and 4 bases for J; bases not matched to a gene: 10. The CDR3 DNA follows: TGCGCCAGCAGCCAAGGACCTGACAGGGTAAGATACAATGAGCAGTTCTTC. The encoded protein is CASSQGPDRVRYNEQFF.

DNA for the CDR3: TGCGCCAGCAGCAGACTAGCAGGACCCTCCTACGAGCAGTACTTC. Residues: CASSRLAGPSYEQYF. The chain joins TRBV5-1 to TRBJ2-7; the match to TRBD2 covers 7 bases. The CDR3 covers 15 residues. Germline V CDR1 and CDR2: SGHRS, YFSETQ. With 4 bases clipped from V and 0 bases from J, the junction kept 7 bases outside the gene matches.

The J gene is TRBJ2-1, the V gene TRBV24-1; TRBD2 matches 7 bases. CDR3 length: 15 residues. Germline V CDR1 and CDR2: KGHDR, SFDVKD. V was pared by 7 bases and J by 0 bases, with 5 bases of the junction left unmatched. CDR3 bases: TGTGCCACCAGGGGGCCTAGCGGCTCCTACAATGAGCAGTTCTTC. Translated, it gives CATRGPSGSYNEQFF.

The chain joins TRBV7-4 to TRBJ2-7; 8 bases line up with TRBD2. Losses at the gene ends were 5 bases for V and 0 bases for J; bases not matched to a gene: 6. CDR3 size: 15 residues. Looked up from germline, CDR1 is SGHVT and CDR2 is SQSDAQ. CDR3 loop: CASSPTSGSSYEQYF. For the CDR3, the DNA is TGTGCCAGCAGCCCCACTAGCGGTAGCTCCTACGAGCAGTACTTC.

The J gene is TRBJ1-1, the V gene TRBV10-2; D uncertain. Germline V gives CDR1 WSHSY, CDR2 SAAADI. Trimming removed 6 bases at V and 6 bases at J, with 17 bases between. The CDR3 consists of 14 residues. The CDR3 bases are TGCGCCAGCAGGACTACGGGCGAGAGGGCTGAAGCTTTCTTT. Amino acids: CASRTTGERAEAFF.

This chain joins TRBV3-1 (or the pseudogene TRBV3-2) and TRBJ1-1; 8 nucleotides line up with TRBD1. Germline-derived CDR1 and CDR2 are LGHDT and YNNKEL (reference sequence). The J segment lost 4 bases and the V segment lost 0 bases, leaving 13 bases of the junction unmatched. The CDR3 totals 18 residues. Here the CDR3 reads CASSQEDREGELGTEAFF. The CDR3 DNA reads TGTGCCAGCAGCCAAGAGGACAGGGAAGGGGAGTTGGGCACTGAAGCTTTCTTT.

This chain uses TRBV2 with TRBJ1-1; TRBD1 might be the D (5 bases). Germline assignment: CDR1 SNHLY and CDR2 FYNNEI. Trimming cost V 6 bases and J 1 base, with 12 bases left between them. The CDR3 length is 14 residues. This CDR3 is CASRGGTGNTEAFF. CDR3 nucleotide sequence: TGTGCCAGCAGGGGAGGGACGGGGAACACTGAAGCTTTCTTT.

CDR3 bases: TGTGCCAGCAGCTTCGGGACAGGGGGGAACACTGAAGCTTTCTTT. Encoded protein: CASSFGTGGNTEAFF. The chain combines TRBV9 with TRBJ1-1, with 11 bases aligning to TRBD1. V gave up 4 bases and J gave up 1 base; unmatched junction bases: 3. The V gene's germline CDR1 is SGDLS and CDR2 YYNGEE. This CDR3 contains 15 residues.

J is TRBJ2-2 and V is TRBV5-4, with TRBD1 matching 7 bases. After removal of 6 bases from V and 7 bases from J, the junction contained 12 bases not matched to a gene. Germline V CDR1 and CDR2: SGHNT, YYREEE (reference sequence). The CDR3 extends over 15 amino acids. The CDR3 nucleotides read TGTGCCAGCAACGACCGACAGGGAGAGGGCGGGGAGCTGTTTTTT. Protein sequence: CASNDRQGEGGELFF. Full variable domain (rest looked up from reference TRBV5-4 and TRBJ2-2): ETGVTQSPTHLIKTRGQQVTLRCSSQSGHNTVSWYQQALGQGPQFIFQYYREEENGRGNFPPRFSGLQFPNYSSELNVNALELDDSALYLCASNDRQGEGGELFFGEGSRLTVL.

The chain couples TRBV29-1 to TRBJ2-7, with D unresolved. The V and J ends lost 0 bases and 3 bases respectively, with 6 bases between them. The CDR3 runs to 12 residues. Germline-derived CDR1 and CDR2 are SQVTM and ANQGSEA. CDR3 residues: CSVEDASYEQYF. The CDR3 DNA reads TGCAGCGTTGAAGATGCCAGCTACGAGCAGTACTTC.

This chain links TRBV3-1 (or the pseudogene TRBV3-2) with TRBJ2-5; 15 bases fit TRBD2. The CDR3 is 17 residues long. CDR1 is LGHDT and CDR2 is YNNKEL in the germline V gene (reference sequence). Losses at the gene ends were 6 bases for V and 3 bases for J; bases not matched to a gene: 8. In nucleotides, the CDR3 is TGTGCCAGCAGAGAGCCCGGGACTAGCGGGGGGAAAGAGACCCAGTACTTC. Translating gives CASREPGTSGGKETQYF.

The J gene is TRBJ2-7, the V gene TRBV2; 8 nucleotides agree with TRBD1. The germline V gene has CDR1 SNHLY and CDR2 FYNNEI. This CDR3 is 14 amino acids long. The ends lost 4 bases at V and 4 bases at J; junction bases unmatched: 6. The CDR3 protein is CASSATGVRYEQYF. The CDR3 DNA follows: TGTGCCAGCAGTGCGACAGGGGTGAGGTACGAGCAGTACTTC.

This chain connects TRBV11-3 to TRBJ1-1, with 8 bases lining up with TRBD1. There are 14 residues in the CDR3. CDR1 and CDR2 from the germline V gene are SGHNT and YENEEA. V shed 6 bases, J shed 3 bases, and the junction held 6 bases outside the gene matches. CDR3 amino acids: CASRPGGADTEAFF. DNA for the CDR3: TGTGCCAGCAGACCAGGGGGCGCGGACACTGAAGCTTTCTTT. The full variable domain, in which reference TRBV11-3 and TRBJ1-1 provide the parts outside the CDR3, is EAGVVQSPRYKIIEKKQPVAFWCNPISGHNTLYWYLQNLGQGPELLIRYENEEAVDDSQLPKDRFSAERLKGVDSTLKIQPAELGDSAVYLCASRPGGADTEAFFGQGTRLTVV.

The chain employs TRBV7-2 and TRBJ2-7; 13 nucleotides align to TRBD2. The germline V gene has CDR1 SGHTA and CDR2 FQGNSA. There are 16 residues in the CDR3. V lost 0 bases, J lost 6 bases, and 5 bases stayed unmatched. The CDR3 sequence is CASSLASTSGRTEQYF. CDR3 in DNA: TGTGCCAGCAGCTTAGCTTCGACTAGCGGGAGGACCGAGCAGTACTTC.

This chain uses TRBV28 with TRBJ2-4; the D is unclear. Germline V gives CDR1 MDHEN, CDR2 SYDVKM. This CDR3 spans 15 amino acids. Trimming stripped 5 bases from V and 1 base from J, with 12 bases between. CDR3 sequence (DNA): TGTGCCAGCAGTCCTCTGAGTTTCGCCAAAAACATTCAGTACTTC. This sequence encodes CASSPLSFAKNIQYF.